These 9 T cell receptor beta chains were sequenced from one sample in a study of tumor and adjacent non-tumor tissue in lung cancer. No cell sorting was done before RNA was extracted from the tissue. The normal lung tissue was taken more than 3 cm from the tumor edge. TCRbeta libraries were built with three rounds of nested PCR, modified from ARM-PCR. In TCRdb, the multiplex PCR reads were re-called with MiXCR into one record per CDR3 protein. Here the sample spans 80,000 to 130,000 distinct CDR3 sequences, more than 55% being singletons. The sequenced sample was distant non-tumor lung tissue. The receptors were gathered from a man aged 25 to 40 with non-small cell lung cancer.

This clonotype was seen only once. The J gene is TRBJ2-2, the V gene TRBV11-3; TRBD2 is a possible D gene (6 bases). Per the germline V gene, CDR1 is SGHNT and CDR2 is YENEEA. CDR3 size: 13 residues. The CDR3 DNA reads TGTGTCTGCAGCTTACAGGAGGGCGGGGAGCTGTTTTTT. Its translation is CVCSLQEGGELFF. Full variable domain (missing parts from reference TRBV11-3 and TRBJ2-2): EAGVVQSPRYKIIEKKQPVAFWCNPISGHNTLYWYLQNLGQGPELLIRYENEEAVDDSQLPKDRFSAERLKGVDSTLKIQPAELGDSAVYLCVCSLQEGGELFFGEGSRLTVL.

Concerning this clonotype: At one of its ends the junction is not consistent with the germline gene, which may arise from a read error. This chain connects TRBV20-1 to TRBJ2-7; D call uncertain. The CDR3 covers 13 residues. In germline, CDR1 is DFQATT, CDR2 SNEGSKA (reference sequence). The CDR3 sequence: CSARLDSYYGQYF. DNA of the CDR3: TGCAGTGCTAGGCTCGATAGCTACTACGGGCAGTACTTC.

Details on this clonotype: The junction differs from germline at one of its ends, possibly a read error. The chain is built from TRBV29-1 and TRBJ2-1; no firm D call. CDR3 length equals 13 residues. CDR1 SQVTM and CDR2 ANQGSEA come from the germline V gene. This CDR3 is CSVVLRKNNEQFF. The CDR3 DNA sequence: TGCAGCGTTGTATTGCGAAAGAACAACGAGCAGTTCTTC.

Turning to this clonotype: Relative to the germline gene, one junction end is altered; a read error may explain this. This chain connects TRBV11-3 to TRBJ2-1; D might be TRBD2 (6 bases). From germline, CDR1 is SGHNT and CDR2 YENEEA. CDR3 size: 15 residues. Written as DNA, the CDR3 is TGTGCCAGTAGCTCCCGGACTATTTCCTACAATGAGCAGTTCTTC. It codes for CASSSRTISYNEQFF.

The chain combines TRBV11-2 with TRBJ1-6, with a possible D match to TRBD1 (6 bases). This CDR3 is 14 amino acids long. The germline V gene has CDR1 SGHAT and CDR2 FQNNGV. Trimming shortened V by 4 bases and J by 7 bases, and 11 bases separated the two germline ends. The CDR3 protein is CASSSRQENSPLHF. The CDR3 DNA sequence: TGTGCCAGCAGCTCGCGACAGGAAAATTCACCCCTCCACTTT.

There are many counts of this clonotype. The genes are TRBV29-1 and TRBJ2-7, with 8 nucleotides matching TRBD1. Germline trimming cut 3 bases from V and 0 bases from J; bases unmatched to any gene: 7. The CDR3 spans 15 residues. Germline V gene sequence: CDR1 SQVTM, CDR2 ANQGSEA. The CDR3 sequence: CSVESGQESSYEQYF. The CDR3 bases are TGCAGCGTTGAGTCGGGACAGGAGAGCTCCTACGAGCAGTACTTC.

In the case of this clonotype: This clone may be a read error of a much larger clone one base away. It is likely a read error, because the conserved phenylalanine at the end of the CDR3 is missing. This chain links TRBV6-2 or TRBV6-3 with TRBJ2-7; TRBD2 is a possible D gene (6 bases). Germline V gene data show CDR1 as MNHEY and CDR2 as SVGEGT. The CDR3 loop spans 14 amino acids. Trimming took 4 bases from V and 1 from J, leaving 11 bases between them. CDR3: CASSSQRASYEQYL. Written as DNA, the CDR3 is TGTGCCAGCAGTTCTCAGCGGGCGTCCTACGAGCAGTACCTC.

This clonotype was counted only a few times. One end of the junction does not line up with germline, which may come from a read error. The chain couples TRBV20-1 to TRBJ2-3; 7 bases match TRBD2. The CDR3 length is 15 residues. Germline V gene lookup returns CDR1 DFQATT and CDR2 SNEGSKA (reference sequence). The CDR3 DNA reads TGCTGTGCTAGCCCCGGTACTAGCGTCCCAGATACGCAGTATTTT. Amino acids: CCASPGTSVPDTQYF.

Ten or more counts support this clonotype. The J gene is TRBJ2-5, the V gene TRBV4-1, with 8 bases fitting TRBD2. The CDR3 runs to 14 residues. V shed 4 bases, J shed 1 base, and the junction held 2 bases outside the gene matches. Germline V gene lookup returns CDR1 MGHRA and CDR2 YSYEKL. This chain's CDR3 is CASSRSGSQETQYF. The CDR3 DNA sequence: TGCGCCAGCAGCCGCAGCGGGAGCCAAGAGACCCAGTACTTC.